One and the same sample provided the 28 T cell receptor beta chains below, sequenced in a study of T cell responses to AZD1222 COVID-19 vaccine. Sequencing was performed with immunoSEQ multiplex PCR; in TCRdb, only in-frame clones are kept and a portion is missing. The sample records roughly 150,000 clones, roughly 92% being singletons. This sample comprised peripheral blood, obtained on day 0 of AZD1222 vaccination. The receptors originated from an adult in good health.

This clone was picked up one time. The chain employs TRBV19 and TRBJ1-5; D remains ambiguous. The CDR3 sequence is 13 residues long. Trimming removed 0 bases from V and 2 bases from J, with 2 bases in between. Germline V gene lookup returns CDR1 LNHDA and CDR2 SQIVND (reference sequence). The CDR3 DNA sequence: TGTGCCAGTAGTATAGAGGGCAATCAGCCCCAGCATTTT. Protein product: CASSIEGNQPQHF. Variable domain in full (rest from reference TRBV19 and TRBJ1-5): DGGITQSPKYLFRKEGQNVTLSCEQNLNHDAMYWYRQDPGQGLRLIYYSQIVNDFQKGDIAEGYSVSREKKESFPLTVTSAQKNPTAFYLCASSIEGNQPQHFGDGTRLSIL.

The chain is built from TRBV27 and TRBJ2-5; TRBD2 might be the D (5 bases). The V gene lost 4 bases and the J gene lost 5 bases, with 17 bases spanning the gap. Germline-derived CDR1 and CDR2 are MNHEY and SMNVEV (reference sequence). The CDR3 length is 15 residues. CDR3 nucleotide sequence: TGTGCCAGCAGTTCATTCAGAGAGGGAAGGGAGACCCAGTACTTC. Amino acid sequence: CASSSFREGRETQYF.

This chain connects TRBV3-1 (or the pseudogene TRBV3-2) to TRBJ2-3; D is uncertain. This CDR3 has 16 residues. CDR1 and CDR2 (germline): LGHDT, YNNKEL (reference sequence). V lost 3 bases and J lost 0, with 13 bases in between. The CDR3 nucleotides are TGTGCCAGCAGCCACTTTCTTGGGCCTAGCACAGATACGCAGTATTTT. It codes for CASSHFLGPSTDTQYF.

The chain carries TRBV9 and TRBJ2-5; weak D call: TRBD1 (5 bases). Germline assignment: CDR1 SGDLS and CDR2 YYNGEE. V lost 6 bases and J 2 bases, leaving 11 bases between the germline ends. The CDR3 consists of 13 residues. The CDR3 is CASNLQGQETQYF. CDR3 nucleotide sequence: TGTGCCAGCAATCTGCAGGGTCAAGAGACCCAGTACTTC.

This chain joins TRBV28 and TRBJ2-1, with 10 bases fitting TRBD2. Per the germline V gene, CDR1 is MDHEN and CDR2 is SYDVKM. J lost 10 bases, V lost 9 bases, and 12 bases had no gene match. The CDR3 totals 14 residues. In nucleotides, the CDR3 is TGTGCCAGTACCAGGGGGGGGACTAGCGACGAGCAGTTCTTC. Its translation is CASTRGGTSDEQFF.

This chain connects TRBV4-1 to TRBJ2-7; 7 bases are shared with TRBD1. The CDR3 sequence is 11 residues long. V lost 5 bases and J lost 6; bases outside the gene matches: 1. Per germline, CDR1 MGHRA and CDR2 YSYEKL. Here the CDR3 reads CASSRGLEQYF. CDR3 coding DNA: TGCGCCAGCAGCAGGGGGCTCGAGCAGTACTTC.

CDR3 sequence (DNA): TGTGCCACCAGCAGGGGGCAGGCGGCTTTCTTT. Translating gives CATSRGQAAFF. The V gene is TRBV15, the J gene TRBJ1-1, with a possible D match to TRBD1 (5 bases). CDR3 size: 11 residues. V was clipped by 3 bases and J by 11 bases, with 10 bases between them. Germline-derived CDR1 and CDR2 are LNHNV and YYDKDF (reference sequence). Combining the CDR3 with reference TRBV15 and TRBJ1-1 gives the whole variable domain DAMVIQNPRYQVTQFGKPVTLSCSQTLNHNVMYWYQQKSSQAPKLLFHYYDKDFNNEADTPDNFQSRRPNTSFCFLDIRSPGLGDTAMYLCATSRGQAAFFGQGTRLTVV.

V is TRBV4-3 and J is TRBJ2-6; the D is unclear. Trimming stripped 0 bases from V and 0 bases from J, with 15 bases between. Germline-derived CDR1 and CDR2 are LGHNA and YSLEER. CDR3 length equals 19 residues. The CDR3 DNA follows: TGCGCCAGCAGCCAAGATGTTGGCCGAACCTACTCTGGGGCCAACGTCCTGACTTTC. Its protein product is CASSQDVGRTYSGANVLTF.

The chain uses TRBV19 and TRBJ2-3, with D hard to call. Germline lookup yields CDR1 LNHDA and CDR2 SQIVND (reference sequence). This CDR3 is 14 amino acids long. V gave up 5 bases and J gave up 3 bases, with 12 bases separating them. The CDR3 DNA sequence: TGTGCCAGTAGTCTTGGCACCCTAACAGATACGCAGTATTTT. Translating gives CASSLGTLTDTQYF.

The chain employs TRBV7-6 and TRBJ2-7; perhaps TRBD2 as D (7 bases). This CDR3 region has 19 residues. Trimming removed 1 base from V and 2 bases from J, with 24 bases in between. Per the germline V gene, CDR1 is SGHVS and CDR2 is FNYEAQ. The CDR3 region has the DNA TGTGCCAGCAGCTTAGGCATACCGGGGGGCAGGGGCCAACCCTACGAGCAGTACTTC. Amino acids: CASSLGIPGGRGQPYEQYF.

The gene calls are TRBV3-1 (or the pseudogene TRBV3-2) and TRBJ2-1, with TRBD2 matching 11 bases. The CDR3 contains 19 residues. Germline trimming cut 1 base from V and 9 bases from J; bases unmatched to any gene: 17. CDR1 and CDR2 from the germline V gene are LGHDT and YNNKEL (reference sequence). The CDR3 protein is CASSQGTRVLAGAGFEQFF. DNA of the CDR3: TGTGCCAGCAGCCAAGGGACCCGTGTACTAGCGGGAGCTGGGTTTGAGCAGTTCTTC.

The chain combines TRBV7-6 with TRBJ1-1; the D gene is possibly TRBD1 (6 bases). V was trimmed by 5 bases and J by 4 bases, leaving 20 bases between them. The germline CDR1 and CDR2 sequences are SGHVS and FNYEAQ. The CDR3 extends over 16 amino acids. The CDR3 loop reads CASSPWAGASVTEAFF. CDR3 bases: TGTGCCAGCAGCCCTTGGGCGGGGGCCTCGGTCACTGAAGCTTTCTTT.

The chain combines TRBV12-5 with TRBJ1-6, with D maybe TRBD1 (5 bases). Germline loops: CDR1 LGHNT, CDR2 FRNRAP. V lost 0 bases and J lost 6, with 12 bases in between. The CDR3 totals 16 residues. This CDR3 is CASGLVPGTPNSPLHF. CDR3 in DNA: TGTGCTAGTGGTTTGGTGCCGGGGACCCCTAATTCACCCCTCCACTTT. Complete variable domain (other parts from reference TRBV12-5 and TRBJ1-6): DARVTQTPRHKVTEMGQEVTMRCQPILGHNTVFWYRQTMMQGLELLAYFRNRAPLDDSGMPKDRFSAEMPDATLATLKIQPSEPRDSAVYFCASGLVPGTPNSPLHFGNGTRLTVT.

The rearrangement uses TRBV10-2 and TRBJ2-7, with 10 bases fitting TRBD1. The CDR3 is made up of 16 amino acids. Trimming took 0 bases from V and 5 from J; bases not matched to a gene: 7. Germline V CDR1 and CDR2: WSHSY, SAAADI. The CDR3 sequence is CASSESTDRGYDEQYF. The CDR3 nucleotides read TGCGCCAGCAGTGAGTCGACGGACAGGGGGTACGACGAGCAGTACTTC.

The chain combines TRBV5-6 with TRBJ1-2; no definite D call. Deletions cut 4 bases from V and 4 bases from J, with 17 bases between. This CDR3 is built from 15 residues. Germline V CDR1 and CDR2: SGHDT, YYEEEE. The CDR3 loop reads CASSETHQSGYGYTF. The CDR3 nucleotides are TGTGCCAGCAGCGAGACACACCAGTCGGGCTATGGCTACACCTTC.

The rearrangement uses TRBV6-5 and TRBJ1-1; D might be TRBD1 (5 bases). Germline V gene data show CDR1 as MNHEY and CDR2 as SVGAGI. The ends were cut back, 8 bases at V and 4 bases at J, with 20 bases in the middle. This CDR3 has 15 residues. CDR3 in DNA: TGTGCCAGCCTCCCGCAGGGACGGTGGGGCACTGAAGCTTTCTTT. Its translation is CASLPQGRWGTEAFF.

Regarding this clone: One end of the junction does not line up with germline, which may come from a read error. This chain links TRBV6-4 with TRBJ1-1; D may be TRBD1 (6 bases). The CDR3 runs 15 residues. CDR1 and CDR2 from the germline V gene are MRHNA and SNTAGT. CDR3 amino acids: CASSDHGDTSKGVLF. The DNA of the CDR3 is TGTGCCAGCAGTGACCATGGGGACACGTCAAAGGGTGTTCTCTTT.

This clone turned up a few times. The rearrangement uses TRBV7-9 and TRBJ1-1; D is unresolved. V was clipped by 7 bases and J by 1 base, with 13 bases between them. Germline CDR1 is SEHNR and CDR2 is FQNEAQ (reference sequence). CDR3 length equals 14 residues. The CDR3 spells CASTSKTENTEAFF. The CDR3 region has the DNA TGTGCCAGCACCTCAAAGACTGAGAACACTGAAGCTTTCTTT.

The chain links TRBV3-1 (or the pseudogene TRBV3-2) to TRBJ2-7, with 11 bases identical to TRBD1. Germline-derived CDR1 and CDR2 are LGHDT and YNNKEL (reference sequence). CDR3 length equals 15 residues. The J segment lost 3 bases and the V segment lost 3 bases, leaving 4 bases of the junction unmatched. CDR3: CASSQRTGGNYEQYF. CDR3 coding DNA: TGTGCCAGCAGCCAGCGGACAGGGGGCAACTACGAGCAGTACTTC.

The chain links TRBV19 to TRBJ1-2; D is undetermined. The CDR3 has 15 amino acids. Germline V gene data show CDR1 as LNHDA and CDR2 as SQIVND (reference sequence). Deletions cut 0 bases from V and 8 bases from J, with 16 bases between. CDR3 nucleotides: TGTGCCAGTAGTATAGATCAGCGGAACAGACGGGGCTACACCTTC. Translated: CASSIDQRNRRGYTF. Filled out from reference TRBV19 and TRBJ1-2, the complete variable domain reads DGGITQSPKYLFRKEGQNVTLSCEQNLNHDAMYWYRQDPGQGLRLIYYSQIVNDFQKGDIAEGYSVSREKKESFPLTVTSAQKNPTAFYLCASSIDQRNRRGYTFGSGTRLTVV.

This clone is a singleton in its sample. V gene TRBV13 combines with J gene TRBJ2-3, with D possibly matching TRBD2 (5 bases). Trimming removed 4 bases from V and 6 bases from J, with 20 bases in between. This CDR3 spans 16 amino acids. The germline V gene encodes CDR1 PRHDT and CDR2 FYEKMQ (reference sequence). CDR3 loop: CASSSRRLAPGDTQYF. The CDR3, as DNA: TGTGCCAGCAGCTCGCGCCGGCTAGCTCCCGGGGATACGCAGTATTTT. Full variable domain (remainder filled in from reference TRBV13 and TRBJ2-3): AAGVIQSPRHLIKEKRETATLKCYPIPRHDTVYWYQQGPGQDPQFLISFYEKMQSDKGSIPDRFSAQQFSDYHSELNMSSLELGDSALYFCASSSRRLAPGDTQYFGPGTRLTVL.

The rearrangement links TRBV2 to TRBJ1-2; TRBD1 might be the D (5 bases). The germline CDR1 and CDR2 sequences are SNHLY and FYNNEI. The CDR3 spans 17 residues. V lost 7 bases to trimming and J lost 7 bases, with 28 bases between them. The CDR3 region has the DNA TGTGCCAGCAATCGGCGCATGACAGATAGTATGTTAGGTGGCTACACCTTC. Its translation is CASNRRMTDSMLGGYTF.

This sequence joins TRBV14 and TRBJ2-7, with 13 bases fitting TRBD2. This CDR3 region has 16 residues. The J segment lost 0 bases and the V segment lost 2 bases, leaving 1 base of the junction unmatched. The germline V gene encodes CDR1 SGHDN and CDR2 FVKESK. DNA for the CDR3: TGTGCCAGCAGCCAAAGGACTAGCGGGGGCTCCTACGAGCAGTACTTC. Protein product: CASSQRTSGGSYEQYF. Drawing the rest from reference TRBV14 and TRBJ2-7, the complete variable domain is EAGVTQFPSHSVIEKGQTVTLRCDPISGHDNLYWYRRVMGKEIKFLLHFVKESKQDESGMPNNRFLAERTGGTYSTLKVQPAELEDSGVYFCASSQRTSGGSYEQYFGPGTRLTVT.

The gene calls are TRBV19 and TRBJ1-5, with TRBD1 identical over 7 bases. The J segment lost 4 bases and the V segment lost 6 bases, leaving 6 bases of the junction unmatched. This CDR3 comprises 14 residues. CDR1 and CDR2 from the germline V gene are LNHDA and SQIVND (reference sequence). CDR3 sequence reads: CASSPRDRNQPQHF. The CDR3 nucleotides read TGTGCCAGTAGCCCCCGGGACAGAAATCAGCCCCAGCATTTT. Full variable domain (remainder filled in from reference TRBV19 and TRBJ1-5): DGGITQSPKYLFRKEGQNVTLSCEQNLNHDAMYWYRQDPGQGLRLIYYSQIVNDFQKGDIAEGYSVSREKKESFPLTVTSAQKNPTAFYLCASSPRDRNQPQHFGDGTRLSIL.

The sample holds one count of this clone. The genes are TRBV5-1 and TRBJ1-2; 7 bases map to TRBD1. The CDR3 runs 18 residues. In germline, CDR1 is SGHRS, CDR2 YFSETQ. V lost 0 bases, J lost 3 bases, and 14 bases stayed unmatched. The CDR3 bases are TGCGCCAGCAGCTTGGGCGTACAGGGGAGCGGGGCCGACTATGGCTACACCTTC. This translates into CASSLGVQGSGADYGYTF.

In its sample, this clone was seen a few times. The J gene is TRBJ2-7, the V gene TRBV28; D assignment may be TRBD1 or TRBD2 (5 bases each). The germline V gene encodes CDR1 MDHEN and CDR2 SYDVKM. Between the trimmed V and J ends, which lost 7 bases and 6 bases, there was a span of 19 bases. The CDR3 loop spans 14 amino acids. The CDR3, as DNA: TGTGCCAGCAACCGCCGGGACGGCCCCCGCGAGCAGTACTTC. It translates to CASNRRDGPREQYF.

The rearrangement links TRBV25-1 to TRBJ1-5; D is unresolved. The CDR3 contains 13 residues. V was trimmed by 4 bases and J by 5 bases, leaving 9 bases between them. CDR1 is MGHDK, CDR2 SYGVNS, per germline. The CDR3 protein is CASSGVADQPQHF. The CDR3 nucleotides read TGTGCCAGCAGTGGCGTAGCAGATCAGCCCCAGCATTTT. Full variable domain (missing parts from reference TRBV25-1 and TRBJ1-5): EADIYQTPRYLVIGTGKKITLECSQTMGHDKMYWYQQDPGMELHLIHYSYGVNSTEKGDLSSESTVSRIRTEHFPLTLESARPSHTSQYLCASSGVADQPQHFGDGTRLSIL.

The V gene is TRBV18, the J gene TRBJ1-1; D gene uncertain. There are 13 residues in the CDR3. Trimming stripped 4 bases from V and 1 base from J, with 7 bases between. CDR1 and CDR2 (germline): KGHSH, LQKENI. The CDR3 nucleotides read TGTGCCAGCTCACGCCAGCAGAACACTGAAGCTTTCTTT. As protein: CASSRQQNTEAFF.